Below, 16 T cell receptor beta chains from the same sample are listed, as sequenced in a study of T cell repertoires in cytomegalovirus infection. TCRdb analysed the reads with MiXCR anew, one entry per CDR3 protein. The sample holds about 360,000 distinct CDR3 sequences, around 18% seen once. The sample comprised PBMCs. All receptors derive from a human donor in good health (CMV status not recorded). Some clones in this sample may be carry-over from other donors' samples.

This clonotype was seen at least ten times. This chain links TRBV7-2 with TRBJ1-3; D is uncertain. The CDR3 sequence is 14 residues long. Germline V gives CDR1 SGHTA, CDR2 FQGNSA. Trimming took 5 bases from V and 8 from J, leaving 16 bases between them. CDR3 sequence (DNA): TGTGCCAGCAGCCTTAGTGGGAGTCTAGACACCATATATTTT. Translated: CASSLSGSLDTIYF.

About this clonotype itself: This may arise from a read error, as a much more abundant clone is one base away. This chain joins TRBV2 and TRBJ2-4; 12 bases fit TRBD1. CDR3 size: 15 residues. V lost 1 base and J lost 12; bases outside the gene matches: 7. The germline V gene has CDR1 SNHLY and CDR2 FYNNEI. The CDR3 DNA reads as TGTGCCAGCAGTGAAGAGGGACAGGGGGCAGACACTCAGTACTTC. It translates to CASSEEGQGADTQYF.

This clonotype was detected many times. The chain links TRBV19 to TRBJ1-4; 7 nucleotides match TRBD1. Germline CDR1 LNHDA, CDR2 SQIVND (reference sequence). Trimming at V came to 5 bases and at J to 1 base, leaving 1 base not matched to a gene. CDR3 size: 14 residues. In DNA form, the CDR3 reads TGTGCCAGTAGTCACAGGGGAACTAATGAAAAACTGTTTTTT. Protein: CASSHRGTNEKLFF.

The CDR3 protein is CASSLLGQAINEKLFF. The CDR3 nucleotides read TGTGCCAGCAGCCTCCTAGGACAGGCGATAAATGAAAAACTGTTTTTT. V is TRBV7-9 and J is TRBJ1-4; 7 bases fit TRBD1. This CDR3 has 16 residues. Germline V gene data show CDR1 as SEHNR and CDR2 as FQNEAQ (reference sequence). The trim removed 5 bases at V and 5 bases at J, leaving 11 bases unmatched. Full variable domain (remainder filled in from reference TRBV7-9 and TRBJ1-4): DTGVSQNPRHKITKRGQNVTFRCDPISEHNRLYWYRQTLGQGPEFLTYFQNEAQLEKSRLLSDRFSAERPKGSFSTLEIQRTEQGDSAMYLCASSLLGQAINEKLFFGSGTQLSVL.

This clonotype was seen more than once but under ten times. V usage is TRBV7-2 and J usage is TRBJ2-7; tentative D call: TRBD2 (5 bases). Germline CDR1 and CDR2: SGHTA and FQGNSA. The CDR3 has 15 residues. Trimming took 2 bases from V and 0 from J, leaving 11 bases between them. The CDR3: CASSLFPGSSYEQYF. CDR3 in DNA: TGTGCCAGCAGCTTATTCCCGGGAAGCTCCTACGAGCAGTACTTC.

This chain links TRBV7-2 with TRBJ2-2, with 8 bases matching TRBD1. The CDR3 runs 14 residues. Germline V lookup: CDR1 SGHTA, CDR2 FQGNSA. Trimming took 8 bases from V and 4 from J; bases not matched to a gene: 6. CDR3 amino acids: CASLRGRITGELFF. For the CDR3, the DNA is TGTGCCAGCCTCAGGGGGCGGATCACCGGGGAGCTGTTTTTT. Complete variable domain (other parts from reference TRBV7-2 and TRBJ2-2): GAGVSQSPSNKVTEKGKDVELRCDPISGHTALYWYRQSLGQGLEFLIYFQGNSAPDKSGLPSDRFSAERTGGSVSTLTIQRTQQEDSAVYLCASLRGRITGELFFGEGSRLTVL.

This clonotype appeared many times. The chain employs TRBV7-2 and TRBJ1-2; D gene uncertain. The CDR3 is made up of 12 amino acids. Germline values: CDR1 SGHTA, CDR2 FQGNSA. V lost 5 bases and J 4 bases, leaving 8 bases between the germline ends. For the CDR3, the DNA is TGTGCCAGCAGCCGGGCAACCTATGGCTACACCTTC. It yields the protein CASSRATYGYTF.

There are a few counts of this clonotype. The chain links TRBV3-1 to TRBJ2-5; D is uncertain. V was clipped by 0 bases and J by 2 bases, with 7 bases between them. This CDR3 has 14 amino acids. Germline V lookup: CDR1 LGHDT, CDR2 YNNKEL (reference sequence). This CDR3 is CASSQENLQETQYF. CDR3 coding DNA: TGTGCCAGCAGCCAAGAGAACCTACAAGAGACCCAGTACTTC.

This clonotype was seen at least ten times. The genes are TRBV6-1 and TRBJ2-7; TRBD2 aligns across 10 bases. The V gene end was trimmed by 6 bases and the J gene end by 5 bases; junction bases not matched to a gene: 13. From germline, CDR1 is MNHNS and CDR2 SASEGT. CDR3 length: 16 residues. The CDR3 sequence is CASSRGGLAGVNEQYF. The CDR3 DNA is TGTGCCAGCAGCCGGGGTGGGCTAGCGGGAGTAAACGAGCAGTACTTC.

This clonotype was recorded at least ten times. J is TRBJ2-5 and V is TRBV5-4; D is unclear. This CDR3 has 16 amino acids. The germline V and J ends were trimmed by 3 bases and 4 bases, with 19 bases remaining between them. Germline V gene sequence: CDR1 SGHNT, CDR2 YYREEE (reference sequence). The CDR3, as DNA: TGTGCCAGCAGCTCAGACCAAGCCGGGTGGGGAGAGACCCAGTACTTC. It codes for CASSSDQAGWGETQYF.

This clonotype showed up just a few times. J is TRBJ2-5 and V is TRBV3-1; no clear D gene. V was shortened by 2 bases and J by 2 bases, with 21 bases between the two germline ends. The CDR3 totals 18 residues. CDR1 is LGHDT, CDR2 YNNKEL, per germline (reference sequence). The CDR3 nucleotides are TGTGCCAGCAGCCAACTCATTGATAGATCCAACATACAAGAGACCCAGTACTTC. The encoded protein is CASSQLIDRSNIQETQYF.

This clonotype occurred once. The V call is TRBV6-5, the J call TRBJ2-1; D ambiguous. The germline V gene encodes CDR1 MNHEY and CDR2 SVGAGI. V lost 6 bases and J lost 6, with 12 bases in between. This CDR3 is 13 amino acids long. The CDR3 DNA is TGTGCCAGCAGACAACTAAACATCAATGAGCAGTTCTTC. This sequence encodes CASRQLNINEQFF.

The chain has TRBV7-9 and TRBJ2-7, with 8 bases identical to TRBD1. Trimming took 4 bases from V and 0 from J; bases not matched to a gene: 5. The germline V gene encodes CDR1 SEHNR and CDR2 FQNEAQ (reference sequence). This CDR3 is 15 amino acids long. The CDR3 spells CASSSGTGHSYEQYF. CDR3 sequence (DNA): TGTGCCAGCAGCTCGGGGACAGGCCACTCCTACGAGCAGTACTTC. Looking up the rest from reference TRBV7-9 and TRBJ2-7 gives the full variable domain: DTGVSQNPRHKITKRGQNVTFRCDPISEHNRLYWYRQTLGQGPEFLTYFQNEAQLEKSRLLSDRFSAERPKGSFSTLEIQRTEQGDSAMYLCASSSGTGHSYEQYFGPGTRLTVT.

CDR3 coding DNA: TGTGCCAGCAGCTTAGTGCGCCCGGGAGGATACGGCAATCAGCCCCAGCATTTT. Translation gives CASSLVRPGGYGNQPQHF. The V call is TRBV7-8, the J call TRBJ1-5; no reliable D call. The CDR3 loop spans 18 amino acids. V was clipped by 1 base and J by 2 bases, with 18 bases between them. Germline lookup yields CDR1 SGHVS and CDR2 FQNEAQ.

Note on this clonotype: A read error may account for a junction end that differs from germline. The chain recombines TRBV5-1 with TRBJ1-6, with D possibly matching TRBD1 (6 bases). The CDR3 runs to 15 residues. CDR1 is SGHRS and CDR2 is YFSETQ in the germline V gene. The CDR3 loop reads CASSFVAGDGSPLQF. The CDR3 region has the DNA TGCGCCAGCAGCTTCGTTGCAGGGGACGGCTCACCCCTCCAATTT.

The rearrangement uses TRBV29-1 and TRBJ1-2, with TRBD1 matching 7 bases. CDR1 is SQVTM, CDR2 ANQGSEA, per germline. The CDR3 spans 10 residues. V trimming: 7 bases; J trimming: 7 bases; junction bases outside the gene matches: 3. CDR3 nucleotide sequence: TGCAGCGGCGGGGACAGTGGCTACACCTTC. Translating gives CSGGDSGYTF.